This T cell receptor (beta chain) was identified in a study of blood T cell repertoires in COVID-19. Across the whole study: Sites in the United States, Italy and Spain provided acute and convalescent COVID-19 samples. Nucleic acid was either cDNA or gDNA, and it came from T cells, B-cell-depleted T cells, or PBMCs.

This CDR3 contains 13 residues. Germline loops: CDR1 SEHNR, CDR2 FQNEAQ (reference sequence). Trimming removed 5 bases at V and 6 bases at J, with 14 bases between. Produced via immunoSEQ multiplex PCR; TCRdb's table is partial and in-frame only. The sample shows a few hundred thousand clones, around 85% of them seen only once. This clone turned up a few times. The receptor was derived from a woman between 50 and 59 years old who had recovered from COVID-19. This chain connects TRBV7-9 to TRBJ2-7; no clear D. What was sequenced was PBMCs or T cells enriched from blood (not recorded which). The CDR3 loop is CASSAIPVLEQYF. CDR3 nucleotide sequence: TGTGCCAGCAGCGCGATTCCCGTTCTCGAGCAGTACTTC.